This T cell receptor beta chain was recorded in a study of lymphopenia after photon versus proton radiotherapy. The J segment lost 0 bases and the V segment lost 6 bases, leaving 14 bases of the junction unmatched. There are 18 residues in the CDR3. The V gene's germline CDR1 is MDHEN and CDR2 SYDVKM. For this clone: Its antigen is not known.

Clones were read by immunoSEQ multiplex PCR, and TCRdb kept only the in-frame ones, dropping some. The data contain under 65,000 clones, about 88% of them seen just once; the ten biggest clones take up around 2.1%. Study observations and caveats: Photon-treated patients lost naive T cells and TCR diversity; proton-treated stayed stable. Better survival with proton therapy was suggested as possible, not demonstrated.

The specimen was peripheral blood, collected from a patient treated with proton-based radiotherapy. J is TRBJ2-4 and V is TRBV28, with TRBD1 matching 7 bases. The receptor's source is a man aged 55 to 70 with pancreatic cancer. In nucleotides, the CDR3 is TGTGCCAGCAGCAGGGACAGCAAAGGGATTGGAGCCAAAAACATTCAGTACTTC. This codes for CASSRDSKGIGAKNIQYF. The full variable domain, in which reference TRBV28 and TRBJ2-4 provide the parts outside the CDR3, is DVKVTQSSRYLVKRTGEKVFLECVQDMDHENMFWYRQDPGLGLRLIYFSYDVKMKEKGDIPEGYSVSREKKERFSLILESASTNQTSMYLCASSRDSKGIGAKNIQYFGAGTRLSVL.